Sequencing of this TCR beta chain was carried out in a study of blood T cell repertoires in COVID-19. Study-level background: The analysed material was cDNA or gDNA that came from T cells, B-cell-depleted T cells, or PBMCs.

Sequencing used immunoSEQ multiplex PCR; TCRdb keeps in-frame clones, though not all of them. The repertoire consists of 200,000 to 250,000 clones, with about 80% occurring once and the leading ten covering less than 8%. CDR1 is MGHRA, CDR2 YSYEKL, per germline. The CDR3 has 17 residues. Trimming removed 3 bases at V and 2 bases at J, with 19 bases between. There are a few counts of this clone. This rearrangement joins TRBV4-1 to TRBJ1-2; D perhaps matches TRBD1 (5 bases). The source of this sequence is a woman aged 50 to 60 with acute or convalescent COVID-19. The sample consisted of peripheral blood. This CDR3 is CASSHPGGAPRNYGYTF. CDR3 nucleotides: TGCGCCAGCAGCCACCCGGGCGGGGCGCCCCGCAACTATGGCTACACCTTC.